This T cell receptor beta chain appears in the sequencing data of a study of cytomegalovirus exposure and HLA in healthy donors. At the level of the study: An early release of data contained around 80 million unique TCRs, which came from HLA-typed donors.

Worth noting for this clone: Its antigen is unidentified.

Germline CDR1 LGHNA, CDR2 YNFKEQ. This CDR3 region has 17 residues. V gave up 0 bases and J gave up 4 bases, with 16 bases separating them. 60 Vbeta and 13 Jbeta primers were used in PCR. In the authors' methods: A follow-up analysis tallied about 80 million unique TCR beta chains, roughly 10 million shared. Method: immunoSEQ multiplex PCR; TCRdb's copy keeps in-frame clones and lacks some. Clone size and the V and J calls come from that table; the DNA yielded D and trimming. The sample has about 130,000 clones, about 74% seen once. Findings of the study overall: Most of the CMV-associated TCR beta chains (in a later analysis) appeared to be HLA-restricted. Near-uniform donor sequencing depth was presumed by presence/absence analyses.

The sequenced sample was PBMCs. The chain recombines TRBV4-2 with TRBJ1-3; no reliable D call. The sequence was obtained from a woman in her 50s in good health and CMV-seropositive. CDR3 coding DNA: TGTGCCAGCAGCCAAGATCCCGTACGGGTGGAGGGAAACACCATATATTTT. Its protein product is CASSQDPVRVEGNTIYF.